A single sample gave rise to the 8 T cell receptor beta chains below, sequenced in a study of monozygotic twins with cystic fibrosis. Clones were sequenced by immunoSEQ multiplex PCR, and TCRdb holds only the in-frame ones, with some missing. This sample carries around 36,000 clones, 66% of them seen once, and the ten largest clones take approximately 0.79%. Input material: blood. These TCRs come from a girl between 5 and 17 years old with cystic fibrosis.

This clone was recorded once. V gene TRBV4-2 combines with J gene TRBJ2-7, with a weak D call TRBD2 (5 bases). V was cut by 1 base and J by 0 bases, with 7 bases left in between. Germline CDR1 LGHNA, CDR2 YNFKEQ. The CDR3 is 14 amino acids. The CDR3 sequence: CASSQGRASYEQYF. The CDR3, as DNA: TGTGCCAGCAGCCAAGGGCGGGCCTCCTACGAGCAGTACTTC.

The V gene is TRBV27, the J gene TRBJ2-1; TRBD2 aligns across 7 bases. After removal of 3 bases from V and 7 bases from J, the junction contained 6 bases not matched to a gene. The CDR3 has 14 residues. CDR1 MNHEY and CDR2 SMNVEV come from the germline V gene (reference sequence). The CDR3 DNA sequence: TGTGCCAGCAGTTTGGCGGGAGTTGTAAATGAGCAGTTCTTC. It codes for CASSLAGVVNEQFF.

The chain has TRBV7-9 and TRBJ2-7; D gene unclear. CDR3 size: 13 residues. Trimming took off 5 bases at V and 6 bases at J, with 14 bases between the two ends. Per the germline V gene, CDR1 is SEHNR and CDR2 is FQNEAQ (reference sequence). The CDR3 reads CASSAGPSGEQYV. DNA for the CDR3: TGTGCCAGCAGCGCCGGACCTTCGGGCGAGCAGTACGTC.

The V and J genes are TRBV2 and TRBJ2-7, with TRBD1 matching 8 bases. The CDR3 extends over 13 amino acids. V dropped 8 bases and J dropped 3; count of bases not matched to a gene: 6. From germline, CDR1 is SNHLY and CDR2 FYNNEI. In nucleotides, the CDR3 is TGTGCCAGCGGGGAGGACAGGGACTACGAGCAGTACGTC. Amino acids: CASGEDRDYEQYV.

This clone was seen a single time. This chain uses TRBV5-1 with TRBJ2-1, with D maybe TRBD2 (5 bases). The germline V and J ends were trimmed by 4 bases and 8 bases, with 16 bases remaining between them. The germline CDR1 and CDR2 sequences are SGHRS and YFSETQ. The CDR3 covers 14 residues. CDR3 residues: CASSPTPPRDEQFF. CDR3 DNA sequence: TGCGCCAGCAGCCCCACTCCCCCGCGGGATGAGCAGTTCTTC.

The CDR3 sequence: CACSTSGRARGEQFF. CDR3 DNA: TGTGCCTGCAGTACGAGCGGGAGGGCTAGAGGTGAGCAGTTCTTC. The chain recombines TRBV30 with TRBJ2-1; 10 nucleotides agree with TRBD2. The trim removed 6 bases at V and 9 bases at J, leaving 14 bases unmatched. The CDR3 consists of 15 residues. Per germline, CDR1 GTSNPN and CDR2 SVGIG (reference sequence). Full variable domain (rest looked up from reference TRBV30 and TRBJ2-1): SQTIHQWPATLVQPVGSPLSLECTVEGTSNPNLYWYRQAAGRGLQLLFYSVGIGQISSEVPQNLSASRPQDRQFILSSKKLLLSDSGFYLCACSTSGRARGEQFFGPGTRLTVL.

The rearrangement uses TRBV11-3 and TRBJ2-1; 8 nucleotides line up with TRBD2. Germline V gene data show CDR1 as SGHNT and CDR2 as YENEEA. The CDR3 is made up of 15 amino acids. V lost 4 bases to trimming and J lost 7 bases; unmatched junction nucleotides: 9. This CDR3 reads CASSSYTGLDNEQFF. The CDR3 DNA follows: TGTGCCAGCAGCTCTTATACGGGACTAGATAATGAGCAGTTCTTC.

This clone has just a few counts. The V gene is TRBV6-1, the J gene TRBJ2-7; no clear D gene. The V gene's germline CDR1 is MNHNS and CDR2 SASEGT. V shed 0 bases and J shed 4 bases, with 22 bases lying between them. The CDR3 is made up of 18 amino acids. The CDR3 loop is CASSEAIGLGSTLYEQYV. The DNA for the CDR3 is TGTGCCAGCAGTGAAGCGATAGGGTTGGGATCTACCTTGTACGAGCAGTACGTC.